A selection of T cell receptor beta chains follows, all from one sample in a study of beta chain features in type 1 diabetes. Method: immunoSEQ multiplex PCR; TCRdb's copy keeps in-frame clones and lacks some. The sample consists of about 660,000 clones, more than 13% of them appearing once. The sample consisted of naive CD4+ T cells from blood. The receptors were gathered from a man aged 18 to 35 with type 1 diabetes. CDR3s include the opening cysteine and the closing phenylalanine or tryptophan. A D gene is named only where the DNA matches it firmly. For some rows the clone size is stated as once, few or many, or as a class when expanded; others skip it.

j_call: TRBJ1-2; clone_size: few; d_call: -; v_call: TRBV29-1; cdr3_nt: TGCAGCGTAGGACAGTTTAACTATGGCTACACCTTC; cdr3_aa: CSVGQFNYGYTF
j_call: TRBJ2-1; clone_size: -; d_call: -; v_call: TRBV30; cdr3_nt: TGTGCCTGGAGGGTCAATGAGCAGTTCTTC; cdr3_aa: CAWRVNEQFF
j_call: TRBJ2-2; clone_size: -; d_call: TRBD2; v_call: TRBV9; cdr3_nt: TGTGCCAGCAGCGTTAGCGGGAGCCCGAACACCGGGGAGCTGTTTTTT; cdr3_aa: CASSVSGSPNTGELFF
j_call: TRBJ1-2; clone_size: few; d_call: -; v_call: TRBV30; cdr3_nt: TGTGCCTGGAGAGTTTCCGGGGGAAACTATGGCTACACCTTC; cdr3_aa: CAWRVSGGNYGYTF
j_call: TRBJ1-6; clone_size: -; d_call: TRBD1; v_call: TRBV27; cdr3_nt: TGTGCCAGCAGTTTGGAGGGGGCCCGCTATAATTCACCCCTCCACTTT; cdr3_aa: CASSLEGARYNSPLHF
j_call: TRBJ2-7; clone_size: few; d_call: TRBD1; v_call: TRBV30; cdr3_nt: TGTGCCTGGTCAACACAGGGGGCGCGTACATTGGAGCAGTACTTC; cdr3_aa: CAWSTQGARTLEQYF
j_call: TRBJ1-5; clone_size: -; d_call: -; v_call: TRBV2; cdr3_nt: TGTGCCAGCAGTGAGTTTGGGAGAAATCAGCCCCAGCATTTT; cdr3_aa: CASSEFGRNQPQHF
j_call: TRBJ2-6; clone_size: -; d_call: -; v_call: TRBV5-1; cdr3_nt: TGCGCCAGCAGCTTGGATGGGTCTGGGGCCAACGTCCTGACTTTC; cdr3_aa: CASSLDGSGANVLTF
j_call: TRBJ2-4; clone_size: few; d_call: -; v_call: TRBV2; cdr3_nt: TGTGCCAGCAGTGAACTGGGGACGAGAGCCAAAAACATTCAGTACTTC; cdr3_aa: CASSELGTRAKNIQYF
j_call: TRBJ2-4; clone_size: -; d_call: TRBD1; v_call: TRBV15; cdr3_nt: TGTGCCACCAGCAGAGATGAGGACAGGGGAATCTTGGTCAAAAACATTCAGTACTTC; cdr3_aa: CATSRDEDRGILVKNIQYF
j_call: TRBJ1-1; clone_size: few; d_call: -; v_call: TRBV6-5; cdr3_nt: TGTGCCAGCAGTCCACAGCGTAGTAACACTGAAGCTTTCTTT; cdr3_aa: CASSPQRSNTEAFF
j_call: TRBJ2-5; clone_size: -; d_call: -; v_call: TRBV4-2; cdr3_nt: TGTGCCAGCAGCCAAGGCGCGGGATTCGAGACCCAGTACTTC; cdr3_aa: CASSQGAGFETQYF
j_call: TRBJ2-2; clone_size: once; d_call: TRBD2; v_call: TRBV5-6; cdr3_nt: TGTGCCAGCAGCTTGTGGGGACTAGCGGGGAGCGGGGAGCTGTTTTTT; cdr3_aa: CASSLWGLAGSGELFF
j_call: TRBJ2-1; clone_size: -; d_call: -; v_call: TRBV11-2; cdr3_nt: TGTGCCAGCAGCTTGAGCAGGGCGGGAAATGAGCAGTTCTTC; cdr3_aa: CASSLSRAGNEQFF
j_call: TRBJ1-5; clone_size: few; d_call: TRBD1; v_call: TRBV30; cdr3_nt: TGTGCCTGGAGTGTTTTGACAGGGGATCAGCCCCAGCATTTT; cdr3_aa: CAWSVLTGDQPQHF
j_call: TRBJ2-7; clone_size: -; d_call: -; v_call: TRBV6-5; cdr3_nt: TGTGCCAGCAGCCAAGGTGGGACCTACGAGCAGTACTTC; cdr3_aa: CASSQGGTYEQYF
j_call: TRBJ2-5; clone_size: few; d_call: -; v_call: TRBV7-9; cdr3_nt: TGTGCCAGCGCCCCCTTCCCCGAGGTGGGAGAGACCCAGTACTTC; cdr3_aa: CASAPFPEVGETQYF
j_call: TRBJ2-1; clone_size: -; d_call: -; v_call: TRBV30; cdr3_nt: TGTGCCTGGTCGAGGGGTATGAATGAGCAGTTCTTC; cdr3_aa: CAWSRGMNEQFF
j_call: TRBJ2-5; clone_size: few; d_call: -; v_call: TRBV5-1; cdr3_nt: TGCGCCAGCAGCTTAAGGGAGGCCCAGCAAGAGACCCAGTACTTC; cdr3_aa: CASSLREAQQETQYF
j_call: TRBJ2-7; clone_size: -; d_call: -; v_call: TRBV19; cdr3_nt: TGTGCCAGTAGTGTCCTTGGCACCTACGAGCAGTACTTC; cdr3_aa: CASSVLGTYEQYF
j_call: TRBJ2-3; clone_size: few; d_call: TRBD2; v_call: TRBV7-2; cdr3_nt: TGTGCCAGCAGCCCGGGGGGGAGCACAGATACGCAGTATTTT; cdr3_aa: CASSPGGSTDTQYF
j_call: TRBJ2-5; clone_size: few; d_call: -; v_call: TRBV5-4; cdr3_nt: TGTGCCAGCAGCTTGGGGTTGGGTGGGAACCAAGAGACCCAGTACTTC; cdr3_aa: CASSLGLGGNQETQYF
j_call: TRBJ2-1; clone_size: few; d_call: -; v_call: TRBV21-1; cdr3_nt: TGTTGGATGGGGTCCTACAATGAGCAGTTCTTC; cdr3_aa: CWMGSYNEQFF
j_call: TRBJ2-2; clone_size: few; d_call: TRBD1; v_call: TRBV10-3; cdr3_nt: TGTGCCATCAGGGGAGGACAGGGGGCCGGGGAGCTGTTTTTT; cdr3_aa: CAIRGGQGAGELFF
j_call: TRBJ2-1; clone_size: few; d_call: -; v_call: TRBV19; cdr3_nt: TGTGCCAGTAGTATATCGTCCTCCGAGCAGTTCTTC; cdr3_aa: CASSISSSEQFF
j_call: TRBJ2-1; clone_size: -; d_call: -; v_call: TRBV15; cdr3_nt: TGTGCCACCAGCAGAGAGTTGCCCACCGCATCGTATGAGCAGTTCTTC; cdr3_aa: CATSRELPTASYEQFF
j_call: TRBJ2-7; clone_size: few; d_call: -; v_call: TRBV5-6; cdr3_nt: TGTGCCAGCAGCTTTTTAGACGAGCAGTACTTC; cdr3_aa: CASSFLDEQYF
j_call: TRBJ1-1; clone_size: -; d_call: TRBD1; v_call: TRBV30; cdr3_nt: TGTGCCTGGAGCACGACAGGGGTAGGTGAAGCTTTCTTT; cdr3_aa: CAWSTTGVGEAFF
j_call: TRBJ2-6; clone_size: -; d_call: -; v_call: TRBV5-1; cdr3_nt: TGCGCCAGCAGCTTGGCCTCCAGAGGTGGGGGATACCCTGGGGCCAACGTCCTGACTTTC; cdr3_aa: CASSLASRGGGYPGANVLTF
j_call: TRBJ2-1; clone_size: -; d_call: -; v_call: TRBV30; cdr3_nt: TGTGCCTGGAGTCCGGACAGTTACAATGAGCAGTTCTTC; cdr3_aa: CAWSPDSYNEQFF
j_call: TRBJ2-5; clone_size: few; d_call: -; v_call: TRBV5-1; cdr3_nt: TGCGCCAGCAGGATCGGCCAAGAGACCCAGTACTTC; cdr3_aa: CASRIGQETQYF
j_call: TRBJ2-5; clone_size: few; d_call: -; v_call: TRBV20-1; cdr3_nt: TGCAGTGCGTTTTGGGAGACCCAGTACTTC; cdr3_aa: CSAFWETQYF
j_call: TRBJ2-1; clone_size: -; d_call: -; v_call: TRBV7-9; cdr3_nt: TGTGCCAGCAGCTTAGGGTACCCCTCCAATGAGCAGTTCTTC; cdr3_aa: CASSLGYPSNEQFF
j_call: TRBJ1-3; clone_size: -; d_call: -; v_call: TRBV30; cdr3_nt: TGTGCCTGGAGTGGCTCTGGAAACACCATATATTTT; cdr3_aa: CAWSGSGNTIYF
j_call: TRBJ2-5; clone_size: few; d_call: TRBD1; v_call: TRBV6-6; cdr3_nt: TGTGCCAGCAGTACGGGACAGGGGGCAGAGACCCAGTACTTC; cdr3_aa: CASSTGQGAETQYF
j_call: TRBJ1-1; clone_size: -; d_call: -; v_call: TRBV7-9; cdr3_nt: TGTGCCAGCACCCTACAGGGTATGAACACTGAAGCTTTCTTT; cdr3_aa: CASTLQGMNTEAFF
j_call: TRBJ1-4; clone_size: -; d_call: -; v_call: TRBV7-8; cdr3_nt: TGTGCCAGCAGCTTGCGCAGGGAAAAACCCTCTACGGGGCTGTTTTTT; cdr3_aa: CASSLRREKPSTGLFF
j_call: TRBJ2-7; clone_size: -; d_call: -; v_call: TRBV29-1; cdr3_nt: TGCAGCGTTTTGAAGGCTGGCTACGAGCAGTACTTC; cdr3_aa: CSVLKAGYEQYF
j_call: TRBJ2-7; clone_size: -; d_call: TRBD2; v_call: TRBV5-1; cdr3_nt: TGCGCCAGCAGCTTGGAGGCTAGCGGAGGGGTCTCCTACGAGCAGTACTTC; cdr3_aa: CASSLEASGGVSYEQYF
j_call: TRBJ1-2; clone_size: -; d_call: TRBD1; v_call: TRBV28; cdr3_nt: TGTGCCAGCAGTTCACAGGGGGTACATGGCTACACCTTC; cdr3_aa: CASSSQGVHGYTF
j_call: TRBJ1-5; clone_size: -; d_call: TRBD1; v_call: TRBV27; cdr3_nt: TGTGCCAGCAGTCCGGGGACAGGGGAGTATCAGCCCCAGCATTTT; cdr3_aa: CASSPGTGEYQPQHF
j_call: TRBJ2-7; clone_size: few; d_call: -; v_call: TRBV2; cdr3_nt: TGTGCCAGCGAGTATCGGCCCCGGGAAAACGAGCAGTACTTC; cdr3_aa: CASEYRPRENEQYF
j_call: TRBJ2-7; clone_size: few; d_call: -; v_call: TRBV9; cdr3_nt: TGTGCCAGCAGCGTGGCCAGCTTATCCTACGAGCAGTACTTC; cdr3_aa: CASSVASLSYEQYF
j_call: TRBJ2-7; clone_size: few; d_call: TRBD1; v_call: TRBV7-2; cdr3_nt: TGTGCCAGCAGCGAACAGGGGACCGCTCCTTACGAGCAGTACTTC; cdr3_aa: CASSEQGTAPYEQYF
j_call: TRBJ1-1; clone_size: -; d_call: -; v_call: TRBV7-2; cdr3_nt: TGTGCCAGCAGCTTCATAGCGAACACTGAAGCTTTCTTT; cdr3_aa: CASSFIANTEAFF
j_call: TRBJ2-7; clone_size: -; d_call: -; v_call: TRBV9; cdr3_nt: TGTGCCAGCAGCCGTTATGAAGGGCTTCGTTACGAGCAGTACTTC; cdr3_aa: CASSRYEGLRYEQYF
j_call: TRBJ2-1; clone_size: few; d_call: TRBD1; v_call: TRBV19; cdr3_nt: TGTGCCAGTATCCCTACCGGTGGGACAGGGGGCCGCGATGAGCAGTTCTTC; cdr3_aa: CASIPTGGTGGRDEQFF
j_call: TRBJ2-7; clone_size: -; d_call: TRBD1; v_call: TRBV7-9; cdr3_nt: TGTGCCAGCAGCTTAGGTTGGGACAGGGGATATTACGAGCAGTACTTC; cdr3_aa: CASSLGWDRGYYEQYF
j_call: TRBJ2-1; clone_size: few; d_call: -; v_call: TRBV9; cdr3_nt: TGTGCCAGCAGCGTAGCCGGGTACAATGAGCAGTTCTTC; cdr3_aa: CASSVAGYNEQFF
j_call: TRBJ1-6; clone_size: few; d_call: -; v_call: TRBV5-4; cdr3_nt: TGTGCCAGCAGCTTAGACGGGGCCAGCGGGAATTCACCCCTCCACTTT; cdr3_aa: CASSLDGASGNSPLHF
j_call: TRBJ2-1; clone_size: few; d_call: -; v_call: TRBV29-1; cdr3_nt: TGCAGCGTTGCCGGGGGCGATGAGCAGTTCTTC; cdr3_aa: CSVAGGDEQFF
j_call: TRBJ1-1; clone_size: -; d_call: -; v_call: TRBV4-1; cdr3_nt: TGCGCCAGCAGCCAACGTCAGGAAAAAGCTTTCTTT; cdr3_aa: CASSQRQEKAFF
j_call: TRBJ2-3; clone_size: -; d_call: -; v_call: TRBV29-1; cdr3_nt: TGCAGCGTCCGGGCCGCCACAGATACGCAGTATTTT; cdr3_aa: CSVRAATDTQYF
j_call: TRBJ2-2; clone_size: -; d_call: -; v_call: TRBV7-2; cdr3_nt: TGTGCCAGCAATCCCCAAGGGGCCGGGGAGCTGTTTTTT; cdr3_aa: CASNPQGAGELFF
j_call: TRBJ1-5; clone_size: -; d_call: -; v_call: TRBV30; cdr3_nt: TGTGCCTGGGGCGATAGCAATCAGCCCCAGCATTTT; cdr3_aa: CAWGDSNQPQHF
j_call: TRBJ2-1; clone_size: few; d_call: -; v_call: TRBV7-9; cdr3_nt: TGTGCCAGCAGCTTACGCCCCAAGGACTGGATCTCCTACAATGAGCAGTTCTTC; cdr3_aa: CASSLRPKDWISYNEQFF
j_call: TRBJ1-1; clone_size: -; d_call: TRBD1; v_call: TRBV25-1; cdr3_nt: TGTGCCGCGAGGGACAGCATGAACACTGAAGCTTTCTTT; cdr3_aa: CAARDSMNTEAFF